Listed below are T cell receptor beta chains from one sample, sequenced in a study of shared clonotypes between healthy human individuals. Assay: immunoSEQ multiplex PCR; the TCRdb copy retains only in-frame clones and omits some. The table has approximately 2,200,000 clones, about 92% seen once. The material sequenced was naive CD8+ T cells from PBMCs. The receptors were sampled from a young man in good health. Some clones in this sample may be carry-over from other donors' samples. CDR3s include the opening cysteine and the closing phenylalanine or tryptophan. D genes are given only for firm matches. Not all rows give a size; the values are once, few, many and, for expanded clones, a class.

abundance | d_gene | j_gene | v_gene | CDR3nt | CDR3aa
. | . | TRBJ2-2 | TRBV5-1 | TGCGCCAGCAGCGCCTGGGGCCAGAACACCGGGGAGCTGTTTTTT | CASSAWGQNTGELFF
few | . | TRBJ1-1 | TRBV20-1 | TGCAGTGGGACCCTGCGGGCTGAAGCTTTCTTT | CSGTLRAEAFF
. | . | TRBJ1-3 | TRBV2 | TGTGCCAGCACCGTAACAGGGTTGGTGGTCGTTACTTCTGGAAACACCATATATTTT | CASTVTGLVVVTSGNTIYF
once | TRBD2 | TRBJ2-7 | TRBV6-1 | TGTGCCAGCAGTGAAGGACTAGCGGCTAGCTCCTACGAGCAGTACTTC | CASSEGLAASSYEQYF
. | . | TRBJ2-7 | TRBV19 | TGTGCCAGTAGTGCCCGGCAGGGCTACGAGCAGTACTTC | CASSARQGYEQYF
. | TRBD2 | TRBJ2-1 | TRBV27 | TGTGCCAGCAGTTTATCGGGCGGGAGGGCCAATGAGCAGTTCTTC | CASSLSGGRANEQFF
. | . | TRBJ2-3 | TRBV7-8 | TGTGCCAGCAGCTCCTACTCTTTGCGGGCGGCAGATACGCAGTATTTT | CASSSYSLRAADTQYF
. | TRBD2 | TRBJ2-1 | TRBV13 | TGTGCCAGCAGCTTAGCTGCGGGAGGGCCCCTCAATGAGCAGTTCTTC | CASSLAAGGPLNEQFF
. | . | TRBJ2-7 | TRBV7-3 | TGTGCCAGCAGCTTAGGGATCGGCTACGAGCAGTACTTC | CASSLGIGYEQYF
. | TRBD1 | TRBJ1-2 | TRBV7-8 | TGTGCCAGCAGCCACAACTCGGGACAGGGGGCGCGGAACTATGGCTACACCTTC | CASSHNSGQGARNYGYTF
. | . | TRBJ2-1 | TRBV4-1 | TGCGCCAGCAGCCCTTGGCCTAGTCGCGATGAGCAGTTCTTC | CASSPWPSRDEQFF
. | . | TRBJ2-1 | TRBV28 | TGTGCCAGCAGTCCCCACAGGGAGCAGTTCTTC | CASSPHREQFF